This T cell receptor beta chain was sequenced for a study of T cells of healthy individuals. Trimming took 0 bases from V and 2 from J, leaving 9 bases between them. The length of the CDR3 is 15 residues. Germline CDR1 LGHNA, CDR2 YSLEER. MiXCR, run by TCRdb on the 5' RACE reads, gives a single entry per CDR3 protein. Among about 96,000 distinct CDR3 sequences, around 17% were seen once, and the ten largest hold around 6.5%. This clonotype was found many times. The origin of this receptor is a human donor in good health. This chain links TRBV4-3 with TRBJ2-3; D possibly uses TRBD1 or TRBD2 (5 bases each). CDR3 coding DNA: TGCGCCAGCAGCCAAGATCCGGGGCTCACAGATACGCAGTATTTT. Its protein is CASSQDPGLTDTQYF.